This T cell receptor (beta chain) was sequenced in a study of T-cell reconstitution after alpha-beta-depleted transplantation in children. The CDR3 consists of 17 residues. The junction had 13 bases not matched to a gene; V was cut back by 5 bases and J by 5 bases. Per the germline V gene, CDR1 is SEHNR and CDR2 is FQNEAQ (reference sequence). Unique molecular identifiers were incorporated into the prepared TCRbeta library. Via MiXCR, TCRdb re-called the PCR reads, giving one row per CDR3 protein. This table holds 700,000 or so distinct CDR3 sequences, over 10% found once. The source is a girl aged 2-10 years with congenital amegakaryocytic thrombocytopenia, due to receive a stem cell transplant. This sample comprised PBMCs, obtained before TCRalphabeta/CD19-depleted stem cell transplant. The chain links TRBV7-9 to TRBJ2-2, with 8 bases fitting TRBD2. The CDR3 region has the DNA TGTGCCAGCAGCCCAAAACTCGGGACTAGAGGGACCGGGGAGCTGTTTTTT. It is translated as CASSPKLGTRGTGELFF.